This T cell receptor beta chain was obtained from a study of persistence of HIV-infected CD4 T cells. Study background: A median of about eight years of suppressive ART preceded sampling.

Whole-study results and caveats: Within sorted populations, more oligoclonal TCRs accompanied more oligoclonal proviruses.

Cells were stimulated with overlapping HIV-1 Gag 15-mer peptides. CD4+ T cells upregulating both CD40 ligand and CD69 were sorted as responding cells. The libraries were made with immunoSEQ version 4 in survey mode. TCRdb keeps only in-frame clones here, not all; method: immunoSEQ multiplex PCR. The sample gives fewer than 35,000 clones, 65% to 75% of which show up once; 1.4% is in the top ten. The ends lost 8 bases at V and 2 bases at J; junction bases unmatched: 10. This CDR3 comprises 16 residues. Looked up from germline, CDR1 is SNHLY and CDR2 is FYNNEI. This clone appeared a single time. What it binds is unknown.

The chain combines TRBV2 with TRBJ1-5; 9 bases are a match to TRBD1. The sequenced sample was CD4+ T cells sorted from PBMCs after approximately 20-hour stimulation, obtained from a patient who received antiretroviral therapy. This receptor was identified in an adult man with HIV who was CMV-seropositive. The CDR3 reads CASRDRAFGGNQPQHF. CDR3 nucleotides: TGTGCCAGCCGGGACAGGGCCTTTGGAGGCAATCAGCCCCAGCATTTT.